The 30 T cell receptor beta chains below come from one sample, sequenced in a study of blood T cell repertoires in COVID-19. This table comes from immunoSEQ multiplex PCR, and its TCRdb copy is limited to in-frame clones, with some not included. In the table there are 250,000 to 350,000 clones, more than 70% of which are singletons. The material sequenced was peripheral blood. Source of these receptors: a woman in her 50s with acute or convalescent COVID-19.

The rearrangement links TRBV19 to TRBJ1-6; D is ambiguous. V was trimmed by 3 bases and J by 8 bases, leaving 8 bases between them. The germline V gene has CDR1 LNHDA and CDR2 SQIVND (reference sequence). The CDR3 is 13 residues long. The chain's CDR3 is CASSIGVDSPLHF. The CDR3 DNA is TGTGCCAGTAGTATTGGAGTAGATTCACCCCTCCACTTT.

J is TRBJ2-7 and V is TRBV4-1, with 8 bases fitting TRBD2. J gave up 1 base and V 8 bases, and 16 bases lay outside the gene matches. Germline V gene data show CDR1 as MGHRA and CDR2 as YSYEKL. The CDR3 is 17 residues long. The DNA of the CDR3 is TGCGCCAGCTCCCAACCGCCCGGGAGGGGAGGGTCCTACGAGCAGTACTTC. This encodes CASSQPPGRGGSYEQYF.

This chain joins TRBV19 and TRBJ2-1, with 7 bases matching TRBD2. CDR3 length equals 17 residues. The germline V gene encodes CDR1 LNHDA and CDR2 SQIVND (reference sequence). V was clipped by 6 bases and J by 2 bases; unmatched bases: 13. CDR3 sequence reads: CASSPLGSGSPYNEQFF. The CDR3 coding sequence is TGTGCCAGTAGCCCTTTGGGTAGCGGGTCCCCCTACAATGAGCAGTTCTTC.

Written as DNA, the CDR3 is TGCGCCAGCAGCCAGCCCGGACAGGGTGGAAGGCGGGGAAACACCATATATTTT. This encodes CASSQPGQGGRRGNTIYF. The chain employs TRBV4-1 and TRBJ1-3, with TRBD1 matching over 8 bases. Unmatched junction bases numbered 14, after V lost 3 bases and J lost 4 bases. The V gene's germline CDR1 is MGHRA and CDR2 YSYEKL. CDR3 length: 18 amino acids.

The chain employs TRBV27 and TRBJ2-7; possibly TRBD2 for D (6 bases). The CDR3 sequence is 12 residues long. The V end lost 3 bases, the J end lost 6 bases, and 9 bases lay between the germline ends. Germline CDR1 and CDR2: MNHEY and SMNVEV (reference sequence). CDR3: CASSLRGGEQYF. The CDR3, as DNA: TGTGCCAGCAGTTTGAGGGGAGGCGAGCAGTACTTC.

This chain links TRBV7-2 with TRBJ2-3; maybe TRBD2 (6 bases). The CDR3 has 15 residues. Germline CDR1 reads SGHTA; CDR2 reads FQGNSA. The ends were cut back, 5 bases at V and 3 bases at J, with 15 bases in the middle. CDR3 bases: TGTGCCAGCAGCCCCCCTAGCGTCCAGACAGATACGCAGTATTTT. This sequence encodes CASSPPSVQTDTQYF.

The V gene is TRBV19, the J gene TRBJ1-1; 8 bases map to TRBD1. The CDR3 is 14 residues long. Germline CDR1 is LNHDA and CDR2 is SQIVND (reference sequence). The CDR3 here is CVSSQGAMNTEAFF. In nucleotides, the CDR3 is TGTGTTAGTTCCCAGGGGGCGATGAACACTGAAGCTTTCTTT.

The CDR3 DNA reads TGTGCCACCAGGGAACAGGGAGAAGTTGATGAGCAGTTCTTC. It encodes CATREQGEVDEQFF. The V gene is TRBV24-1, the J gene TRBJ2-1, with D perhaps TRBD1 (6 bases). This CDR3 region has 14 residues. Looked up from germline, CDR1 is KGHDR and CDR2 is SFDVKD. V was clipped by 7 bases and J by 8 bases, with 17 bases between them.

CDR3 DNA: TGTGCCAGCAGTTCCGGGACAGCCTGGGAGCAGTTCTTC. Translated: CASSSGTAWEQFF. The chain couples TRBV27 to TRBJ2-1; 7 positions match TRBD1. After removal of 4 bases from V and 10 bases from J, the junction contained 7 bases not matched to a gene. The germline gives CDR1 MNHEY, CDR2 SMNVEV (reference sequence). This CDR3 region has 13 residues.

The chain uses TRBV7-9 and TRBJ2-3; D unresolved. The V end lost 5 bases, the J end lost 0 bases, and 12 bases lay between the germline ends. This CDR3 has 15 residues. Per germline, CDR1 SEHNR and CDR2 FQNEAQ (reference sequence). CDR3 loop: CASSKVTTSTDTQYF. CDR3 bases: TGTGCCAGCAGCAAAGTCACTACTAGCACAGATACGCAGTATTTT.

The genes are TRBV7-2 and TRBJ1-3, with D possibly being TRBD1 (5 bases). Germline loops: CDR1 SGHTA, CDR2 FQGNSA. The CDR3 sequence is 17 residues long. V dropped 2 bases and J dropped 1 base, with 15 bases sitting between them. The CDR3 DNA is TGTGCCAGCAGCTTAAGAAGTACGGGGACTTCTGGAAACACCATATATTTT. Protein sequence: CASSLRSTGTSGNTIYF.

V usage is TRBV5-1 and J usage is TRBJ2-1; weak D call: TRBD2 (6 bases). This CDR3 comprises 16 residues. Germline V gives CDR1 SGHRS, CDR2 YFSETQ. Trimming shortened V by 0 bases and J by 4 bases, and 14 bases separated the two germline ends. The CDR3 spells CASSLAAGPGYNEQFF. CDR3 nucleotide sequence: TGCGCCAGCAGCTTGGCGGCGGGACCGGGGTACAATGAGCAGTTCTTC. The entire variable domain, with the rest obtained from reference TRBV5-1 and TRBJ2-1, is as follows: KAGVTQTPRYLIKTRGQQVTLSCSPISGHRSVSWYQQTPGQGLQFLFEYFSETQRNKGNFPGRFSGRQFSNSRSEMNVSTLELGDSALYLCASSLAAGPGYNEQFFGPGTRLTVL.

The V gene is TRBV5-1, the J gene TRBJ2-3; TRBD1 might be the D (5 bases). This CDR3 has 15 amino acids. V lost 0 bases, J lost 6 bases, and 14 bases lay in between. The germline CDR1 and CDR2 sequences are SGHRS and YFSETQ. The CDR3, as DNA: TGCGCCAGCAGCTTGGACGGCAGGGAAGCCGATACGCAGTATTTT. Protein product: CASSLDGREADTQYF.

This rearrangement joins TRBV27 to TRBJ2-1; maybe TRBD2 (6 bases). The CDR3 runs to 15 residues. The germline CDR1 and CDR2 sequences are MNHEY and SMNVEV (reference sequence). Trimming shortened V by 6 bases and J by 5 bases, and 17 bases separated the two germline ends. This CDR3 is CASRGGLGLHNEQFF. The CDR3 DNA reads TGTGCCAGCAGGGGAGGACTGGGACTGCACAATGAGCAGTTCTTC.

This sequence joins TRBV6-5 and TRBJ2-3; D uncertain. Trimming removed 8 bases at V and 4 bases at J, with 7 bases between. CDR1 and CDR2 from the germline V gene are MNHEY and SVGAGI. This CDR3 is 11 amino acids long. The CDR3 nucleotides read TGTGCCAGCCGGTTATCAGATACGCAGTATTTT. It is translated as CASRLSDTQYF.

V is TRBV27 and J is TRBJ2-1; 15 bases agree with TRBD2. With 9 bases clipped from V and 0 bases from J, the junction kept 9 bases outside the gene matches. Germline V lookup: CDR1 MNHEY, CDR2 SMNVEV (reference sequence). This CDR3 has 18 amino acids. The CDR3 sequence: CASEGLAGGPSSYNEQFF. The CDR3 nucleotides read TGTGCCAGTGAAGGACTAGCGGGAGGGCCAAGCTCCTACAATGAGCAGTTCTTC.

The CDR3 reads CASSDTDSNQPQHF. The CDR3 DNA follows: TGTGCCAGCAGCGACACCGATAGCAATCAGCCCCAGCATTTT. The V call is TRBV5-4, the J call TRBJ1-5, with D hard to call. CDR1 and CDR2 from the germline V gene are SGHNT and YYREEE (reference sequence). V gave up 4 bases and J gave up 0 bases, with 8 bases separating them. The CDR3 runs to 14 residues.

This clone appeared a single time. The genes are TRBV10-1 and TRBJ1-5; D not certain. Germline CDR1 and CDR2: WNHNN and SYGVQD (reference sequence). V was clipped by 11 bases and J by 9 bases, with 8 bases between them. This CDR3 comprises 9 residues. The CDR3 loop reads CASRLPQHF. The DNA of the CDR3 is TGCGCCTCCAGGTTGCCCCAGCATTTT.

The chain joins TRBV19 to TRBJ2-4, with 7 bases matching TRBD1. Germline values: CDR1 LNHDA, CDR2 SQIVND (reference sequence). The CDR3 runs to 19 residues. V trimming: 6 bases; J trimming: 1 base; junction bases outside the gene matches: 18. The CDR3 protein is CASRAPWTGGPLAKNIQYF. The CDR3, as DNA: TGTGCCAGTAGAGCCCCTTGGACAGGTGGGCCGTTGGCCAAAAACATTCAGTACTTC.

This clone came up once. The rearrangement uses TRBV7-6 and TRBJ2-7; 7 bases fit TRBD2. V lost 7 bases, J lost 3 bases, and 12 bases stayed unmatched. Germline lookup yields CDR1 SGHVS and CDR2 FNYEAQ. This CDR3 is 15 amino acids long. The CDR3 is CASTPGGGAHYEQYF. CDR3 coding DNA: TGTGCCAGCACCCCGGGGGGAGGGGCCCACTACGAGCAGTACTTC.

This chain connects TRBV10-3 to TRBJ2-5; 12 bases fit TRBD1. This CDR3 contains 15 residues. Germline CDR1 reads ENHRY; CDR2 reads SYGVKD. After removal of 6 bases from V and 3 bases from J, the junction contained 5 bases not matched to a gene. This CDR3 reads CAIRRGTGGEETQYF. CDR3 nucleotide sequence: TGTGCCATCAGGAGGGGGACAGGGGGCGAAGAGACCCAGTACTTC.

V usage is TRBV18 and J usage is TRBJ1-4; TRBD1 matches at 11 bases. Germline values: CDR1 KGHSH, CDR2 LQKENI. The CDR3 extends over 15 amino acids. The V segment lost 3 bases and the J segment 7 bases; nucleotides outside the gene matches: 4. CDR3 sequence reads: CASSPGQGATEKLFF. The CDR3 bases are TGTGCCAGCTCACCTGGACAGGGGGCGACTGAAAAACTGTTTTTT.

This clone was seen a handful of times. The chain carries TRBV27 and TRBJ2-2; possible D gene TRBD1, 7 bases. Trimming left V 4 bases short and J 5 bases short, with 32 bases between. In germline, CDR1 is MNHEY, CDR2 SMNVEV (reference sequence). The CDR3 consists of 21 residues. CDR3: CASSSLTGARWLASETGELFF. CDR3 DNA sequence: TGTGCCAGCAGTTCCCTAACAGGGGCCAGATGGCTAGCGTCGGAGACCGGGGAGCTGTTTTTT.

This clone occurred a few times. J is TRBJ2-7 and V is TRBV7-8, with D possibly being TRBD1 (5 bases). Germline V gene lookup returns CDR1 SGHVS and CDR2 FQNEAQ. The CDR3 covers 15 residues. Trimming shortened V by 0 bases and J by 1 base, and 10 bases separated the two germline ends. The CDR3 DNA sequence: TGTGCCAGCAGCTTAGCGAATCAGGGTTCCTACGAGCAGTACTTC. The encoded protein is CASSLANQGSYEQYF.

The chain couples TRBV28 to TRBJ2-4; perhaps TRBD1 as D (7 bases). The CDR3 totals 15 residues. Germline CDR1 and CDR2: MDHEN and SYDVKM. Trimming left V 10 bases short and J 5 bases short, with 21 bases between. The CDR3 protein is CAIQGSGGGENIQYF. The CDR3 coding sequence is TGTGCCATCCAGGGCTCAGGAGGGGGCGAAAACATTCAGTACTTC.

The chain links TRBV6-5 to TRBJ2-7; 12 positions agree with TRBD2. J was trimmed by 3 bases and V by 6 bases; bases with no gene match: 6. CDR3 size: 15 residues. The germline V gene has CDR1 MNHEY and CDR2 SVGAGI. The CDR3 is CASRLAGGSYYEQYF. The DNA for the CDR3 is TGTGCCAGCAGACTAGCGGGAGGATCCTACTACGAGCAGTACTTC.

The J gene is TRBJ2-3, the V gene TRBV28; a possible D gene is TRBD1 (6 bases). Trimming removed 6 bases from V and 6 bases from J, with 10 bases in between. Germline CDR1 and CDR2: MDHEN and SYDVKM. This CDR3 spans 12 amino acids. CDR3: CASRPTGDTQYF. The CDR3 coding sequence is TGTGCCAGCAGACCCACAGGGGATACGCAGTATTTT.

The chain has TRBV10-1 and TRBJ1-4; the D gene is possibly TRBD1 (5 bases). The germline V gene has CDR1 WNHNN and CDR2 SYGVQD (reference sequence). V was cut by 8 bases and J by 7 bases, with 23 bases left in between. The CDR3 spans 16 residues. CDR3 loop: CASGGTQKRGGEKLFF. The CDR3 DNA sequence: TGCGCCAGCGGAGGGACGCAAAAGAGAGGTGGTGAAAAACTGTTTTTT.

This sequence joins TRBV2 and TRBJ1-1, with D possibly TRBD1 on 5 matching bases. V lost 5 bases, J lost 11 bases, and 15 bases lay in between. The CDR3 consists of 12 residues. The germline CDR1 and CDR2 sequences are SNHLY and FYNNEI. CDR3 coding DNA: TGTGCCAGCAGTAGGGAGGGGTTTTTGGCTTTCTTT. It codes for CASSREGFLAFF. Variable domain in full (rest from reference TRBV2 and TRBJ1-1): EPEVTQTPSHQVTQMGQEVILRCVPISNHLYFYWYRQILGQKVEFLVSFYNNEISEKSEIFDDQFSVERPDGSNFTLKIRSTKLEDSAMYFCASSREGFLAFFGQGTRLTVV.

V usage is TRBV7-3 and J usage is TRBJ2-1; a weak D match, TRBD2 (6 bases). Looked up from germline, CDR1 is SGHTA and CDR2 is FQGTGA. Trimming stripped 5 bases from V and 6 bases from J, with 8 bases between. This CDR3 has 12 residues. CDR3 DNA sequence: TGTGCCAGCAGCGAGACTAGCAATGAGCAGTTCTTC. It specifies CASSETSNEQFF.